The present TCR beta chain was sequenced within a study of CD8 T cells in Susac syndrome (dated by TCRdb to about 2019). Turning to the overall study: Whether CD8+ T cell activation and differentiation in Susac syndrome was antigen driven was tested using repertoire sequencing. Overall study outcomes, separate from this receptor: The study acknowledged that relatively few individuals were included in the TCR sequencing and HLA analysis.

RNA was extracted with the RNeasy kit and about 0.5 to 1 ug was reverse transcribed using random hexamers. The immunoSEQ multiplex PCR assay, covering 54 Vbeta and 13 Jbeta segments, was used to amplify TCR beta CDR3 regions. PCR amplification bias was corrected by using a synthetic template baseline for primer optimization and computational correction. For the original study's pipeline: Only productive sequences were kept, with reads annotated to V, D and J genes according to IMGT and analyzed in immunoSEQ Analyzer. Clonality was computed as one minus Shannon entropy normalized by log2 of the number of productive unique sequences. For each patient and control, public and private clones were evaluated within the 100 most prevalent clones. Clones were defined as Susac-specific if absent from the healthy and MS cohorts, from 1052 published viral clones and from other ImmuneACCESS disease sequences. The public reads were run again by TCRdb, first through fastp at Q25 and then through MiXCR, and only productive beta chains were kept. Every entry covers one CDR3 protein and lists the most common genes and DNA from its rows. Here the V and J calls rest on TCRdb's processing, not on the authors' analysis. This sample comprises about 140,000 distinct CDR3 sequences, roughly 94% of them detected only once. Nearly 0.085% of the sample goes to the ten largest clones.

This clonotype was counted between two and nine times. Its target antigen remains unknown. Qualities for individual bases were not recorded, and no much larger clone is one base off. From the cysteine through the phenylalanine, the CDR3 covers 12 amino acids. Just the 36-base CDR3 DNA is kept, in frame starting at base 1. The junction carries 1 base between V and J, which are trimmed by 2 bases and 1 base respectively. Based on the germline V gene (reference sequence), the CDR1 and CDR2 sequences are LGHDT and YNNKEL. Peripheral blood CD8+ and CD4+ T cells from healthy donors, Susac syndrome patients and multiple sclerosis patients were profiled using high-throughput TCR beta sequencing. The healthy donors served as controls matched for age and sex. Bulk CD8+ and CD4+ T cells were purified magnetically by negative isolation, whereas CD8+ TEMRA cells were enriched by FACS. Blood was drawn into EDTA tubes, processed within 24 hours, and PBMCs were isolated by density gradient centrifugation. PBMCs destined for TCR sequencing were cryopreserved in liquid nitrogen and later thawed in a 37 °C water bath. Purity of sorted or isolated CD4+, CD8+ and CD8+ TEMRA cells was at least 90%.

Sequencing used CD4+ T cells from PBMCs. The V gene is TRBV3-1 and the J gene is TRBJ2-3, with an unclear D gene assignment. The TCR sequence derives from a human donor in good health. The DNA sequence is TGTGCCAGCAGCCAACGCACAGATACGCAGTATTTT. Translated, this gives CASSQRTDTQYF.